This T cell receptor (beta chain) appears in the sequencing data of a study of T cells in localized non-small cell lung cancer. Study conclusions and caveats: Median detection of top 100 tumor clones in adjacent lung was around 59 clones. Prolonged overall survival went with higher T cell density in the blood.

This CDR3 has 13 residues. Germline values: CDR1 SGHTS, CDR2 YDEGEE. The V end was cut by 3 bases, the J end by 10 bases, with 14 bases between. In the case of this clone: The antigen remains undetermined.

TCRdb's copy holds only in-frame clones and misses some; the assay was immunoSEQ multiplex PCR. The sample lists about 35,000 clones, approximately 80% occurring once. The source was peripheral blood, collected before any cancer treatment. This clonotype originated in a male donor aged 60 or over with stage III squamous cell lung carcinoma. This chain links TRBV5-8 with TRBJ2-1; no clear D gene. The CDR3, as DNA: TGTGCCAGCAGCTCCACGGACCGGGCGGAGCAGTTCTTC. It is translated as CASSSTDRAEQFF.